Below are 9 T cell receptor beta chains sequenced from a single sample in a study of blood T cell repertoires in COVID-19. Generated by immunoSEQ multiplex PCR, the TCRdb table keeps only in-frame clones and is missing some. The repertoire consists of 96,000 or so clones, with around nine tenths occurring once and the leading ten covering roughly 4.2%. Sequencing input: peripheral blood. The receptors stem from a human donor with COVID-19, enrolled during active disease. The donor label of this sample is uncertain.

The chain links TRBV13 to TRBJ2-7; possible D gene TRBD2, 7 bases. Looked up from germline, CDR1 is PRHDT and CDR2 is FYEKMQ (reference sequence). The CDR3 runs 15 residues. The V end lost 5 bases, the J end lost 6 bases, and 20 bases lay between the germline ends. Here the CDR3 DNA reads TGTGCCAGCAGCCCTCGGGGGGAGGGGGAGGGCGAGCAGTACTTC. Protein product: CASSPRGEGEGEQYF.

The chain combines TRBV5-1 with TRBJ2-3; 13 bases match TRBD2. Germline CDR1 reads SGHRS; CDR2 reads YFSETQ. J gave up 2 bases and V 4 bases, and 7 bases lay outside the gene matches. The CDR3 covers 17 residues. CDR3 residues: CASSPLTSGGHTDTQYF. CDR3 DNA: TGCGCCAGCAGCCCACTGACTAGCGGGGGGCACACAGATACGCAGTATTTT.

The chain has TRBV5-4 and TRBJ2-7, with 7 nucleotides matching TRBD1. Germline CDR1 is SGHNT and CDR2 is YYREEE (reference sequence). The V and J ends lost 4 bases and 1 base, in that order; junction bases with no gene match: 5. This CDR3 contains 14 residues. The CDR3: CASSAQGRSYEQYF. CDR3 nucleotides: TGTGCCAGCAGCGCACAGGGGCGATCCTACGAGCAGTACTTC.

The CDR3 DNA reads TGTGCCAGCAACCGGGGGGCGATATCCTACGAGCAGTACTTC. The encoded protein is CASNRGAISYEQYF. This chain connects TRBV7-2 to TRBJ2-7; the D gene is possibly TRBD2 (7 bases). V lost 7 bases and J 1 base, leaving 14 bases between the germline ends. The CDR3 extends over 14 amino acids. Per germline, CDR1 SGHTA and CDR2 FQGNSA.

The genes are TRBV6-1 and TRBJ2-7, with 9 positions matching TRBD2. Trimming removed 1 base from V and 1 base from J; junction bases left unmatched: 2. The length of the CDR3 is 15 residues. Germline V gives CDR1 MNHNS, CDR2 SASEGT. The chain's CDR3 is CASSEGLAASYEQYF. The CDR3 nucleotides read TGTGCCAGCAGTGAAGGACTAGCGGCATCCTACGAGCAGTACTTC.

The rearrangement joins TRBV7-3 to TRBJ2-2, with D possibly TRBD1 on 5 matching bases. The CDR3 is 12 amino acids. V was trimmed by 5 bases and J by 7 bases, leaving 8 bases between them. Germline-derived CDR1 and CDR2 are SGHTA and FQGTGA. The CDR3: CASSPQGGELFF. CDR3 DNA: TGTGCCAGCAGCCCTCAGGGCGGGGAGCTGTTTTTT. Variable domain in full (rest from reference TRBV7-3 and TRBJ2-2): GAGVSQTPSNKVTEKGKYVELRCDPISGHTALYWYRQSLGQGPEFLIYFQGTGAADDSGLPNDRFFAVRPEGSVSTLKIQRTERGDSAVYLCASSPQGGELFFGEGSRLTVL.

A single count supports this clone. The rearrangement joins TRBV28 to TRBJ1-2; TRBD1 agrees at 8 bases. Germline CDR1 MDHEN, CDR2 SYDVKM. This CDR3 spans 12 amino acids. Germline trimming cut 4 bases from V and 7 bases from J; bases unmatched to any gene: 2. Here the CDR3 DNA reads TGTGCCAGCAGTTCGGACAGGGCTGGCTACACCTTC. Its translation: CASSSDRAGYTF.

The J gene is TRBJ2-7, the V gene TRBV18; TRBD1 matches at 8 bases. The V and J ends lost 0 bases and 13 bases, in that order; junction bases with no gene match: 20. CDR3 length: 17 amino acids. CDR1 KGHSH and CDR2 LQKENI come from the germline V gene. Here the CDR3 reads CASSPPHFTTGEAGRYF. The CDR3 region has the DNA TGTGCCAGCTCACCACCCCATTTTACGACAGGGGAAGCGGGTCGATACTTC.

About this clone: The same CDR3 also results from other DNA sequences found in this sample. The J gene is TRBJ2-6, the V gene TRBV6-5; D may be TRBD2 (5 bases). The CDR3 sequence is 15 residues long. Germline V gene lookup returns CDR1 MNHEY and CDR2 SVGAGI. V was shortened by 2 bases and J by 0 bases, with 5 bases between the two germline ends. Here the CDR3 reads CASSYGSSGANVLTF. As DNA, the CDR3 is TGTGCCAGCAGTTACGGGAGCTCTGGGGCCAACGTCCTGACTTTC.